A single sample is the source of the 13 T cell receptor beta chains below, sequenced in a study of T-cell reconstitution after alpha-beta-depleted transplantation in children. TCRbeta library construction was performed incorporating unique molecular identifiers. TCRdb redid the calling of the PCR reads with MiXCR, one entry per CDR3 protein. Here the sample spans some 200,000 distinct CDR3 sequences, roughly 8.3% being singletons. The sequencing used PBMCs, mostly from graft donor cells, collected 360 days after TCRalphabeta/CD19-depleted stem cell transplant. These TCRs come from a male patient aged 2 to 10 who had a stem cell transplant for acute myeloid leukemia, so the T cells may come from the graft donor.

Only a few counts were recorded for this clonotype. The chain links TRBV12-5 to TRBJ1-4; D is uncertain. The CDR3 length is 15 residues. V gave up 3 bases and J gave up 6 bases, with 14 bases separating them. CDR1 is LGHNT, CDR2 FRNRAP, per germline. For the CDR3, the DNA is TGTGCTAGTGGTTTCCTCGGACCCTTAGATGAAAAACTGTTTTTT. Residues: CASGFLGPLDEKLFF.

This clonotype showed up many times. The rearrangement links TRBV10-3 to TRBJ1-1; D ambiguous. The germline gives CDR1 ENHRY, CDR2 SYGVKD. Trimming removed 6 bases at V and 1 base at J, with 15 bases between. The CDR3 loop spans 15 amino acids. The chain's CDR3 is CAISAKGLSNTEAFF. CDR3 coding DNA: TGTGCCATCAGCGCTAAGGGTCTGTCGAACACTGAAGCTTTCTTT.

A few counts support this clonotype. This chain connects TRBV18 to TRBJ2-7; TRBD1 matches at 7 bases. The length of the CDR3 is 13 residues. Looked up from germline, CDR1 is KGHSH and CDR2 is LQKENI. Losses at the gene ends were 2 bases for V and 3 bases for J; bases not matched to a gene: 1. This CDR3 is CASSPRDSYEQYF. CDR3 DNA sequence: TGTGCCAGCTCACCAAGGGACAGCTACGAGCAGTACTTC.

V and J are TRBV10-2 and TRBJ1-5; D call uncertain. The CDR3 has 14 residues. The germline gives CDR1 WSHSY, CDR2 SAAADI. V was cut by 3 bases and J by 9 bases, with 15 bases left in between. CDR3 DNA: TGCGCCAGCAGTGACGAACAGAGAGTCCGGCCCCAGCATTTT. This codes for CASSDEQRVRPQHF.

In its sample, this clonotype was seen a few times. The chain employs TRBV7-2 and TRBJ2-5, with 10 bases identical to TRBD2. Germline trimming cut 5 bases from V and 4 bases from J; bases unmatched to any gene: 10. Per germline, CDR1 SGHTA and CDR2 FQGNSA. The CDR3 runs 16 residues. The CDR3 DNA sequence: TGTGCCAGCAGCCTCCAGCGGGGGGGCTTAGGAGAGACCCAGTACTTC. It yields the protein CASSLQRGGLGETQYF.

This clonotype was detected a few times. This chain joins TRBV4-2 and TRBJ2-7; 12 bases match TRBD2. The CDR3 is 15 residues long. Germline V CDR1 and CDR2: LGHNA, YNFKEQ. V lost 4 bases to trimming and J lost 5 bases; unmatched junction nucleotides: 6. The chain's CDR3 is CASSLGLAGPNEQYF. CDR3 in DNA: TGTGCCAGCAGCCTGGGACTAGCGGGCCCTAACGAGCAGTACTTC.

This chain connects TRBV6-5 to TRBJ2-7, with 7 bases fitting TRBD1. The CDR3 totals 17 residues. Germline V gene lookup returns CDR1 MNHEY and CDR2 SVGAGI. V dropped 2 bases and J dropped 3; count of bases not matched to a gene: 13. The CDR3 spells CASSYTSPGTDFYEQYF. As DNA, the CDR3 is TGTGCCAGCAGTTACACATCTCCCGGGACAGACTTCTACGAGCAGTACTTC.

This clonotype was detected ten times or more. The chain is built from TRBV11-2 and TRBJ2-7; TRBD2 matches 9 bases. The CDR3 is 15 amino acids. The junction had 5 bases not matched to a gene; V was cut back by 1 base and J by 4 bases. Germline-derived CDR1 and CDR2 are SGHAT and FQNNGV. CDR3 in amino acids: CASSLVVAGEYEQYF. In DNA form, the CDR3 reads TGTGCCAGCAGCTTAGTGGTAGCGGGAGAGTACGAGCAGTACTTC. The variable domain in full, completed from reference TRBV11-2 and TRBJ2-7, reads EAGVAQSPRYKIIEKRQSVAFWCNPISGHATLYWYQQILGQGPKLLIQFQNNGVVDDSQLPKDRFSAERLKGVDSTLKIQPAKLEDSAVYLCASSLVVAGEYEQYFGPGTRLTVT.

This clonotype showed up many times. The chain employs TRBV6-2 or TRBV6-3 and TRBJ2-1; no clear D. This CDR3 comprises 16 residues. Germline V gives CDR1 MNHEY, CDR2 SVGEGT. The V gene lost 6 bases and the J gene lost 0 bases, with 15 bases spanning the gap. The CDR3: CASSPTPQSSYNEQFF. The CDR3 coding sequence is TGTGCCAGCAGCCCTACCCCCCAATCCTCCTACAATGAGCAGTTCTTC.

The V gene is TRBV7-2, the J gene TRBJ1-6; D is unresolved. The CDR3 length is 13 residues. V was clipped by 1 base and J by 14 bases, with 12 bases between them. Germline loops: CDR1 SGHTA, CDR2 FQGNSA. The CDR3 spells CASSLGSLLALHF. The CDR3 nucleotides are TGTGCCAGCAGCTTAGGCTCCCTTTTGGCCCTCCACTTT.

The V gene is TRBV30, the J gene TRBJ2-1; 8 bases match TRBD2. Germline trimming cut 3 bases from V and 8 bases from J; bases unmatched to any gene: 6. The CDR3 length is 13 residues. CDR1 is GTSNPN, CDR2 SVGIG, per germline (reference sequence). The CDR3 nucleotides are TGTGCCTGGAGCTCTGGACTAGCCTATGAGCAGTTCTTC. It translates to CAWSSGLAYEQFF.

This clonotype came up many times. The J gene is TRBJ2-7, the V gene TRBV28; TRBD2 matches at 10 bases. The CDR3 runs to 15 residues. The J segment lost 0 bases and the V segment lost 3 bases, leaving 2 bases of the junction unmatched. Germline loops: CDR1 MDHEN, CDR2 SYDVKM. CDR3 sequence reads: CASSLASGSSYEQYF. CDR3 coding DNA: TGTGCCAGCAGTTTGGCTAGCGGGAGCTCCTACGAGCAGTACTTC.

This chain connects TRBV20-1 to TRBJ2-6; D remains unclear. The V end lost 2 bases, the J end lost 4 bases, and 3 bases lay between the germline ends. CDR3 length: 12 amino acids. Germline loops: CDR1 DFQATT, CDR2 SNEGSKA (reference sequence). CDR3: CSARNGANVLTF. CDR3 sequence (DNA): TGCAGTGCTAGAAACGGGGCCAACGTCCTGACTTTC.